This T cell receptor beta chain was identified during a study of vaccination and CD4 T cells after COVID-19 (dated by TCRdb to between 2021 and 2024). With regard to the full study: Convalescent patients had a positive SARS-CoV-2 result on nasal swab PCR, and of these patients, nine had mild disease and one had severe disease. For stimulating the cultures, overlapping spike peptide pools were used, derived from SARS-CoV-2 as well as from the common cold coronaviruses HCoV-NL63, HCoV-OC43 and HCoV-229E. In around 9 COVID-19 convalescent patients and a handful of infection-naive healthy vaccine recipients, researchers compared the spike-specific CD4+ TCR repertoire from before mRNA vaccination with the repertoire from after. Post-COVID blood samples from convalescent patients were collected a median of about 110 days after diagnosis, with a range of roughly 30 to 170 days. Control cultures used a CEFX viral epitope pool as positive control, an HIV-1 Nef peptide pool as negative control, or no peptide. Two doses of either the Pfizer-BioNTech BNT162b2 vaccine (n=8) or the Moderna mRNA-1273 vaccine (n=2) were administered to participants. Post-vaccine blood samples were collected a median of approximately eleven weeks after the second vaccine dose, ranging from about 13 to 241 days. The convalescent cohort included six males and four females, with two Hispanic individuals, seven Caucasians, two Asians and one multiracial person. Beyond this particular receptor, the publication reports: The median count of SARS-CoV-2-reactive clonotypes went up from 20 to 25 after infection to about 40 after vaccination, although the change was not significant. In convalescent patients, a median roughly 86% of post-vaccine SARS-CoV-2-reactive clones were detected only after vaccination, suggesting vaccine-specific priming. The study included relatively few convalescent patients and did not analyze early timepoints after natural infection. In convalescent patients, nearly all vaccine-specific clones (304 of 307) were found to be mono-reactive for SARS-CoV-2 spike rather than cross-reactive with common cold coronaviruses.

CDR3 length: 16 amino acids, cysteine to phenylalanine. CDR3 DNA only is kept here, 48 bases in frame from base 1. V and J lose 5 bases and 7 bases, and a span of 23 bases separates them. The germline V gene sets CDR1 to MDHEN and CDR2 to SYDVKM. This specimen's treatment or condition label, per the study, means: roughly 11-day PBMC culture with coronavirus spike peptide pools or control peptides (ViraFEST assay). The study used the ViraFEST assay, which expanded antigen-specific T cells with peptide pools and then identified expanded clonotypes by TCR sequencing. Positive SARS-CoV-2 PCR tests in the convalescent patients dated from March to December 2020, before Alpha, Beta and Delta variants emerged in the United States. Each well held two million PBMCs cultured with 10 ug/ml peptide pools in IMDM containing around 5% human AB serum and around 10 IU/ml IL-2. On days 3 and 7, half of the culture medium was replaced with fresh IL-2-containing medium. Once the cells had been in culture for roughly 11 days, the EasySep CD4+ T cell isolation kit was used to isolate CD4+ T cells by negative selection. PBMCs were separated from whole blood using Ficoll-Paque Plus gradient centrifugation and then either used fresh or cryopreserved at -140C. Triplicate wells were generally used for each culture condition.

Library preparation was by PCR. TCR sequencing of DNA from cultured CD4+ T cells used the Oncomine TCR Beta short-read assay at the Johns Hopkins FTIC core. The QIAamp micro DNA kit was used to extract genomic DNA from the cultured CD4+ T cells. Oncomine TCR Beta libraries made from cultured CD4+ T cells were pooled using unique dual indexes and sequenced on an Illumina iSeq 100. Under the source paper's analysis protocol: Non-productive sequences were filtered out, and CDR3s that did not start with C, did not end with F or W, or were shorter than 7 amino acids were discarded. Antigen-specific clonotypes were identified using the MANAFEST web application through comparison of peptide-stimulated wells with reference and other culture wells. Positive clones required FDR below 0.05, an odds ratio above 5, and productive frequency above 0.1% in at least two of three replicate wells. Clonotypes that were significantly expanded in both SARS-CoV-2 spike wells and at least one common cold coronavirus spike condition were defined as cross-reactive. Similarity between CDR3 sequences was evaluated in R version 3.6.1 using Levenshtein distances (stringdist) and unrooted phylogenetic trees (ape). TCRdb trimmed public reads at Q25 via fastp, called clones via MiXCR and kept in-frame beta chains. Every distinct CDR3 protein forms one entry, paired with its most common genes and DNA. The V and J calls and clone size come from TCRdb's table, not from the authors' own analysis. Present in this sample are about 20,000 distinct CDR3 sequences, around 50% of which were seen just once. In total, the top ten clones hold 7.2% of the sample.

About this clonotype: Its target antigen remains unknown. One base away there is no much larger clone; base qualities are not given.

Sequencing used CD4+ T cells from blood, cultured in vitro, obtained before SARS-CoV-2 vaccination. Recombination connected TRBV28 to TRBJ1-2, with no D gene named confidently. This clonotype was obtained from a human donor who had recovered from COVID-19. The CDR3 loop reads CASSNTGSWYSSGYTF. The sequenced DNA: TGTGCCAGCAGTAACACGGGAAGTTGGTATTCGTCTGGCTACACCTTC.